This paragraph covers one T cell receptor (beta chain) sequence. Trimming removed 4 bases from V and 7 bases from J; junction bases left unmatched: 4. The CDR3 spans 13 residues. Germline V CDR1 and CDR2: LGHNT, FRNRAP. These data belong to a study of OX40 agonist ivuxolimab in advanced cancers. Using immunoSEQ multiplex PCR, the repertoire was profiled, and TCRdb retains in-frame clones only, with some absent. The sample includes 30,000 to 35,000 clones, 81% of them seen just once. This clonotype was sampled from an adult with an advanced solid tumor such as melanoma, head and neck, liver or kidney cancer. The sample consisted of CD4+ or CD8+ T cells sorted from blood, taken in a trial of the OX40 agonist ivuxolimab. The V gene is TRBV12-5, the J gene TRBJ2-1, with 7 bases matching TRBD2. The CDR3 spells CASGSRGENEQFF. CDR3 in DNA: TGTGCTAGTGGTTCCCGGGGGGAAAATGAGCAGTTCTTC.